A selection of T cell receptor beta chains follows, all from one sample in a study of spatial heterogeneity in lung cancer. In TCRdb, the 5' RACE reads were re-called with MiXCR into one record per CDR3 protein. The repertoire has approximately 52,000 distinct CDR3 sequences, about 7% of them found once; the top ten carry 2.9%. The material sequenced was PBMCs, taken at surgery. The receptors derive from a female donor with early-stage non-small cell lung cancer. CDR3s include the opening cysteine and the closing phenylalanine or tryptophan. Not every row has a clone size; where given, it reads once, few, many or a size class.

CASSPRTGASFYGYTF | TRBV4-3 | many | TRBJ1-2
CAGRDTNTGELFF | TRBV5-4 | many | TRBJ2-2
CASRPASGGANEQFF | TRBV2 | many | TRBJ2-1
CASSLTGASYEQYF | TRBV7-9 | few | TRBJ2-7
CASSIVPPTGELFF | TRBV19 | - | TRBJ2-2
CASSQDPRSVDTQYF | TRBV4-3 | - | TRBJ2-3
CASSELPGTGGRTGELFF | TRBV9 | - | TRBJ2-2
CASSLRTGGTGELFF | TRBV7-8 | few | TRBJ2-2
CASGGGTSYEQYF | TRBV12-3/TRBV12-4 | - | TRBJ2-7
CASRRTGNTEAFF | TRBV2 | many | TRBJ1-1
CSVDPPRRAEAFF | TRBV29-1 | many | TRBJ1-1
CAWSLGQGNQPQHF | TRBV30 | many | TRBJ1-5
CAINRDGELFF | TRBV10-3 | many | TRBJ2-2
CASSLRLAGGPADTQYF | TRBV4-2 | - | TRBJ2-3
CASSLVGSRNTEAFF | TRBV7-9 | many | TRBJ1-1
CASSQDLGYGNTGELFF | TRBV4-2 | - | TRBJ2-2
CASSFQVGYGYTF | TRBV27 | few | TRBJ1-2
CASSPLAAMKGVTDTQYF | TRBV18 | - | TRBJ2-3
CASSLGPEGARPLHF | TRBV5-1 | - | TRBJ1-6
CASTGGRTGWTQYF | TRBV28 | many | TRBJ2-3
CASSSYSSGGNNEQFF | TRBV7-3 | many | TRBJ2-1
CASSQQTGSLNYGYTF | TRBV2 | - | TRBJ1-2
CASSLAGQGSYNSPLHF | TRBV7-2 | - | TRBJ1-6
CASSLDLQITTQETQYF | TRBV11-2 | many | TRBJ2-5
CASSLDSNQPQHF | TRBV6-2/TRBV6-3 | many | TRBJ1-5
CASSYHGGGKNEQFF | TRBV27 | many | TRBJ2-1
CASSLVVAGEAFF | TRBV7-9 | - | TRBJ1-1
CASSLATYQETQYF | TRBV5-1 | - | TRBJ2-5
CASSPGAGPARGGYTF | TRBV18 | many | TRBJ1-2
CASTLWVSETQYF | TRBV2 | - | TRBJ2-5
CASSENQLNTGELFF | TRBV2 | - | TRBJ2-2
CASSVLTFETQYF | TRBV7-9 | many | TRBJ2-5
CASSQGPGTGANEQFF | TRBV7-2 | few | TRBJ2-1
CASSLLMTASTDTQYF | TRBV7-9 | many | TRBJ2-3
CASSAPSKVQNIQYF | TRBV6-2/TRBV6-3 | few | TRBJ2-4
CASSLDGSSGNTIYF | TRBV5-1 | many | TRBJ1-3
CASTSSMTPTGLFLVDTQYF | TRBV21-1 | many | TRBJ2-3
CSAGTGGIGNQPQHF | TRBV20-1 | many | TRBJ1-5
CARGAETDTQYF | TRBV30 | - | TRBJ2-3
CASSYAGAWHF | TRBV6-5 | - | TRBJ1-5
CASSRVSSGTEAFF | TRBV3-1 | many | TRBJ1-1
CASSRQREAAPNTQYF | TRBV14 | many | TRBJ2-3
CASSLGAAQNEQFF | TRBV5-1 | many | TRBJ2-1
CASSGQANQPQHF | TRBV2 | - | TRBJ1-5
CASSPRAVYEQYF | TRBV6-2/TRBV6-3 | many | TRBJ2-7
CSASGGIALNGNEQFF | TRBV20-1 | - | TRBJ2-1
CASSPPWTGATDTQYF | TRBV5-4 | many | TRBJ2-3
CAWSVDMNTEAFF | TRBV30 | many | TRBJ1-1
CASTPISAGGQETQYF | TRBV12-3/TRBV12-4 | few | TRBJ2-5
CASSPVGTGGDTQYF | TRBV18 | many | TRBJ2-3